This passage covers 7 T cell receptor beta chains from one sample sequenced in a study of blood T cell repertoires in COVID-19. Here immunoSEQ multiplex PCR was the method, and the copy in TCRdb shows in-frame clones only, minus some. The table shows a few hundred thousand clones, with just under 90% occurring only once. The sequencing input was PBMCs or T cells enriched from blood (not recorded which). The receptors were gathered from a woman in her forties or fifties who had been exposed to COVID-19.

J is TRBJ2-6 and V is TRBV18, with a possible D match to TRBD2 (5 bases). The V end lost 0 bases, the J end lost 0 bases, and 6 bases lay between the germline ends. Germline V gene sequence: CDR1 KGHSH, CDR2 LQKENI. There are 16 residues in the CDR3. CDR3 nucleotides: TGTGCCAGCTCACCACCAGACTACTCTGGGGCCAACGTCCTGACTTTC. Its translation is CASSPPDYSGANVLTF.

The gene calls are TRBV29-1 and TRBJ2-3, with 8 bases aligning to TRBD1. Germline V lookup: CDR1 SQVTM, CDR2 ANQGSEA. V shed 4 bases and J 4 bases; nucleotides not matched to a gene: 16. The CDR3 is 17 amino acids. The CDR3 protein is CSVGGWKPGGGSDTQYF. The CDR3 DNA sequence: TGCAGCGTTGGAGGGTGGAAACCAGGGGGCGGGTCAGATACGCAGTATTTT.

This chain links TRBV5-4 with TRBJ2-7; no reliable D call. Between the trimmed V and J ends, which lost 9 bases and 1 base, there was a span of 11 bases. Germline-derived CDR1 and CDR2 are SGHNT and YYREEE (reference sequence). The CDR3 has 12 amino acids. The CDR3 bases are TGTGCCACCGGGTCAGAATCCTACGAGCAGTACTTC. Amino acid sequence: CATGSESYEQYF.

The genes are TRBV11-2 and TRBJ2-7; D is undetermined. V lost 0 bases, J lost 2 bases, and 8 bases lay in between. The CDR3 is 14 residues long. Germline-derived CDR1 and CDR2 are SGHAT and FQNNGV. The CDR3 coding sequence is TGTGCCAGCAGCTTAGATCCAGGCGCCTACGAGCAGTACTTC. It translates to CASSLDPGAYEQYF.

The rearrangement uses TRBV28 and TRBJ2-7; 10 nucleotides line up with TRBD1. The CDR3 has 14 amino acids. In germline, CDR1 is MDHEN, CDR2 SYDVKM. With V trimmed by 3 bases and J by 4 bases, 3 bases remained unmatched. The CDR3 spells CASSFDRGLYEQYF. As DNA, the CDR3 is TGTGCCAGCAGTTTTGACAGGGGGCTGTACGAGCAGTACTTC. The whole variable domain, remainder taken from reference TRBV28 and TRBJ2-7, is DVKVTQSSRYLVKRTGEKVFLECVQDMDHENMFWYRQDPGLGLRLIYFSYDVKMKEKGDIPEGYSVSREKKERFSLILESASTNQTSMYLCASSFDRGLYEQYFGPGTRLTVT.

This clone was found a few times. The chain couples TRBV2 to TRBJ2-7; D unresolved. The length of the CDR3 is 14 residues. Per the germline V gene, CDR1 is SNHLY and CDR2 is FYNNEI. V was pared by 0 bases and J by 2 bases, with 8 bases between. In DNA form, the CDR3 reads TGTGCCAGCAGTGAAGCCCCTACCACCTACGAGCAGTACTTC. Residues: CASSEAPTTYEQYF.

The chain recombines TRBV4-1 with TRBJ2-5, with TRBD2 matching 8 bases. This CDR3 has 16 residues. Germline assignment: CDR1 MGHRA and CDR2 YSYEKL. The V gene end was trimmed by 4 bases and the J gene end by 3 bases; junction bases not matched to a gene: 10. CDR3 sequence: CASSPDRSGSKETQYF. The CDR3 nucleotides read TGCGCCAGCAGCCCAGACCGGAGCGGGAGTAAAGAGACCCAGTACTTC.